This T cell receptor beta chain was sequenced during a study of cytomegalovirus exposure and HLA in healthy donors. General study findings and limits: Rarity held for most TCR sequences, but there were some public TCRs that occurred in many donors.

Concerning this clone itself: Its antigen is currently unknown.

Germline trimming cut 4 bases from V and 9 bases from J; bases unmatched to any gene: 11. The CDR3 has 15 amino acids. Germline lookup yields CDR1 SGDLS and CDR2 YYNGEE. The PCR employed 60 Vbeta primers together with 13 Jbeta primers. The assay was immunoSEQ multiplex PCR, and TCRdb's table has in-frame clones only and misses some. The repertoire holds under 300,000 clones, around two thirds seen once, with approximately 2.5% in the top ten. This chain connects TRBV9 to TRBJ2-2; 8 nucleotides agree with TRBD1. The sample consisted of PBMCs. This clonotype was sampled from a female donor in good health and CMV-seronegative. DNA of the CDR3: TGTGCCAGCAGCCCCAAAGGACAGGGTGGTAGGGAGCTGTTTTTT. Translated, it gives CASSPKGQGGRELFF.